Each of the 15 T cell receptor beta chains below was sequenced from the same sample in a study of blood T cells in healthy people across ages. A second about 7 to 12 cycle PCR used barcoded and J-beta primers. TCRdb independently ran MiXCR on the 5' RACE reads; one entry per CDR3 protein. The sample has roughly 730,000 distinct CDR3 sequences; more than 55% are singletons. The sequencing input was blood. These receptors were taken from a man between 40 and 49 years old in good health.

This clonotype appeared a few times. V usage is TRBV28 and J usage is TRBJ2-4, with D possibly being TRBD2 (6 bases). CDR1 and CDR2 (germline): MDHEN, SYDVKM. CDR3 size: 13 residues. V dropped 6 bases and J dropped 0 bases, with 6 bases sitting between them. The DNA of the CDR3 is TGTGCCAGCAGGGGGGGAGCCAAAAACATTCAGTACTTC. Translation: CASRGGAKNIQYF.

The V and J genes are TRBV2 and TRBJ1-2, with D maybe TRBD1 (6 bases). Germline V gene lookup returns CDR1 SNHLY and CDR2 FYNNEI. Trimming cost V 2 bases and J 4 bases, with 20 bases left between them. This CDR3 is 17 amino acids long. CDR3 DNA: TGTGCCAGCAGTGAAACCCCAGGACAGCTTTCTGGCTATGGCTACACCTTC. Translating it yields CASSETPGQLSGYGYTF.

The V and J genes are TRBV6-4 and TRBJ2-1; D unclear. V was pared by 3 bases and J by 9 bases, with 15 bases between. This CDR3 is 14 amino acids long. Germline assignment: CDR1 MRHNA and CDR2 SNTAGT. Here the CDR3 DNA reads TGTGCCAGCAGTGAAAATGGTGTAGTCGTTGAGCAGTTCTTC. It is translated as CASSENGVVVEQFF.

The chain links TRBV6-5 to TRBJ1-5; tentatively, D is TRBD1 (5 bases). The CDR3 covers 15 residues. V dropped 0 bases and J dropped 5 bases, with 11 bases sitting between them. Germline CDR1 is MNHEY and CDR2 is SVGAGI. As DNA, the CDR3 is TGTGCCAGCAGTTACTCCCCGTTCAGGGATCAGCCCCAGCATTTT. It encodes CASSYSPFRDQPQHF.

The V call is TRBV7-9, the J call TRBJ2-4; D is unclear. Germline loops: CDR1 SEHNR, CDR2 FQNEAQ (reference sequence). The length of the CDR3 is 16 residues. V was pared by 5 bases and J by 9 bases, with 23 bases between. CDR3 loop: CASSLGPARSESIQYF. CDR3 DNA: TGTGCCAGCAGCCTGGGCCCGGCCAGGTCGGAAAGCATTCAGTACTTC.

As for this clonotype: At one end, the junction sequence differs from germline, possibly due to a read error. J is TRBJ1-2 and V is TRBV27; D not certain. CDR1 and CDR2 from the germline V gene are MNHEY and SMNVEV (reference sequence). This CDR3 is 13 amino acids long. The CDR3 spells CTSRGQSNYGYTF. The CDR3, as DNA: TGTACCAGTCGTGGGCAGAGTAACTATGGCTACACCTTC.

The chain has TRBV4-2 and TRBJ1-1; 9 nucleotides match TRBD1. Germline-derived CDR1 and CDR2 are LGHNA and YNFKEQ. The CDR3 has 15 amino acids. V was pared by 0 bases and J by 5 bases, with 4 bases of the junction left unmatched. The CDR3 DNA follows: TGTGCCAGCAGCCAAGAGGGGACAGGGTTAACTGAAGCTTTCTTT. Protein product: CASSQEGTGLTEAFF.

In this sample, this clonotype turned up a few times. CDR3: CASSQAGPADTQYF. DNA for the CDR3: TGCGCCAGCAGCCAAGCAGGTCCGGCAGATACGCAGTATTTT. The chain recombines TRBV4-3 with TRBJ2-3, with D unresolved. Trimming stripped 1 base from V and 4 bases from J, with 9 bases between. The length of the CDR3 is 14 residues. Germline V gene sequence: CDR1 LGHNA, CDR2 YSLEER.

This clonotype has only a few counts. The V call is TRBV9, the J call TRBJ1-2, with 7 bases matching TRBD1. The CDR3 runs to 15 residues. CDR1 SGDLS and CDR2 YYNGEE come from the germline V gene. Unmatched junction bases numbered 7, after V lost 2 bases and J lost 3 bases. This CDR3 reads CASSVPATGDYGYTF. The CDR3 DNA follows: TGTGCCAGCAGCGTCCCGGCAACAGGGGACTATGGCTACACCTTC.

The chain combines TRBV20-1 with TRBJ2-5; D possibly corresponds to TRBD1 (7 bases). V lost 5 bases, J lost 2 bases, and 15 bases lay in between. Germline lookup yields CDR1 DFQATT and CDR2 SNEGSKA (reference sequence). The CDR3 is 14 residues long. DNA of the CDR3: TGCAGTGCTCCTCCGGGGGACAGACAAGAGACCCAGTACTTC. Its protein is CSAPPGDRQETQYF.

This clonotype appeared a single time. The chain is built from TRBV6-5 and TRBJ2-5; TRBD2 might be the D (5 bases). The CDR3 sequence is 14 residues long. V gave up 7 bases and J gave up 11 bases, with 23 bases separating them. Looked up from germline, CDR1 is MNHEY and CDR2 is SVGAGI. This chain's CDR3 is CASIGSPGNNEQYF. The CDR3, as DNA: TGTGCCAGCATCGGATCCCCGGGAAACAATGAGCAGTACTTC.

This clonotype was recorded many times. This chain joins TRBV20-1 and TRBJ2-4; 8 positions match TRBD2. The V segment lost 0 bases and the J segment 8 bases; nucleotides outside the gene matches: 12. CDR3 length equals 16 residues. Germline V gene data show CDR1 as DFQATT and CDR2 as SNEGSKA (reference sequence). The CDR3 here is CSARDFGLAAVDIQYF. The CDR3 DNA sequence: TGCAGTGCTAGAGATTTTGGACTAGCCGCTGTAGACATTCAGTACTTC.

The rearrangement joins TRBV20-1 to TRBJ2-3; D possibly matches TRBD1 or TRBD2 (5 bases each). The V gene's germline CDR1 is DFQATT and CDR2 SNEGSKA (reference sequence). CDR3 length equals 15 residues. With 0 bases removed from V and 0 bases from J, the gap between germline ends came to 10 bases. CDR3 region: CSARDPWGSTDTQYF. DNA for the CDR3: TGCAGTGCTAGAGATCCATGGGGGAGCACAGATACGCAGTATTTT.

The V gene is TRBV9, the J gene TRBJ1-4, with D possibly being TRBD1 (5 bases). Trimming pared 4 bases from V and 5 bases from J, leaving 21 bases between. CDR1 is SGDLS and CDR2 is YYNGEE in the germline V gene. The CDR3 has 17 residues. The CDR3 DNA is TGTGCCAGCAGCATTAGCCCTGACAGTGAGGTCAATGAAAAACTGTTTTTT. Its translation: CASSISPDSEVNEKLFF.

The genes are TRBV6-2 or TRBV6-3 and TRBJ2-7; no definite D call. The CDR3 covers 12 residues. Germline CDR1 and CDR2: MNHEY and SVGEGT. The V and J ends lost 0 bases and 5 bases respectively, with 5 bases between them. CDR3 in amino acids: CASSYSIHEQYF. CDR3 nucleotide sequence: TGTGCCAGCAGTTACTCCATTCACGAGCAGTACTTC.